This T cell receptor (beta chain) was obtained from a study of control samples from healthy donors and cancer patients. Germline V gene lookup returns CDR1 LGHDT and CDR2 YNNKEL (reference sequence). Trimming shortened V by 8 bases and J by 1 base, and 19 bases separated the two germline ends. The CDR3 is 16 residues long. Sequenced by immunoSEQ multiplex PCR; TCRdb stores in-frame clones only, minus some. The repertoire has 78,000 or so clones, approximately 90% of them found once; the top ten carry around 5.7%. The sequenced sample was blood. J is TRBJ2-3 and V is TRBV3-1 (or the pseudogene TRBV3-2), with D perhaps assigned TRBD1 or TRBD2 (5 bases each). This clonotype was sampled from a woman in her 50s in good health. The CDR3 loop is CASSLWSGTGTDTQYF. Here the CDR3 DNA reads TGTGCCAGCTCGCTGTGGTCGGGGACGGGCACAGATACGCAGTATTTT.